The 13 T cell receptor beta chains below were found in one sample sequenced in a study of Ad26.COV2.S vaccination and SARS-CoV-2 variants. Method: immunoSEQ multiplex PCR; TCRdb's copy keeps in-frame clones and lacks some. The table includes about 250,000 clones, about 87% detected once. Treatment defined: 19 received Ad26.COV2.S at low or high dose, single or two shots; several received placebo; per-sample allocation not given. Each sample was drawn 63 days after the first injection (of vaccine or placebo). The material sequenced was peripheral blood, taken in a trial of Ad26.COV2.S vaccine versus placebo. These TCRs come from a person aged 18-65 years who received the Ad26.COV2.S COVID-19 vaccine or a placebo.

The genes are TRBV3-1 (or the pseudogene TRBV3-2) and TRBJ1-4; maybe TRBD1 (6 bases). The CDR3 spans 16 residues. The ends were cut back, 0 bases at V and 2 bases at J, with 10 bases in the middle. CDR1 and CDR2 from the germline V gene are LGHDT and YNNKEL (reference sequence). The CDR3 loop reads CASSQDGQGTNEKLFF. The CDR3 nucleotides are TGTGCCAGCAGCCAAGATGGGCAGGGGACTAATGAAAAACTGTTTTTT.

V is TRBV5-3 and J is TRBJ1-2; 10 bases are a match to TRBD1. TRBV5-3 is placed among ORFs of uncertain function. The CDR3 length is 13 residues. After removal of 4 bases from V and 6 bases from J, the junction contained 3 bases not matched to a gene. The CDR3 is CARSPGTGDGYTF. CDR3 DNA: TGTGCCAGAAGCCCCGGGACAGGGGATGGCTACACCTTC.

The V gene is TRBV29-1, the J gene TRBJ2-1, with D tentatively TRBD2 (5 bases). Trimming removed 4 bases at V and 8 bases at J, with 15 bases between. Germline CDR1 and CDR2: SQVTM and ANQGSEA. CDR3 length equals 13 residues. The chain's CDR3 is CSVVPGFYDEQFF. Written as DNA, the CDR3 is TGCAGCGTTGTACCGGGGTTTTACGATGAGCAGTTCTTC.

This clone was seen many times. V gene TRBV14 combines with J gene TRBJ2-3; 7 bases agree with TRBD2. The CDR3 covers 15 residues. Per the germline V gene, CDR1 is SGHDN and CDR2 is FVKESK. The ends lost 5 bases at V and 0 bases at J; junction bases unmatched: 5. As DNA, the CDR3 is TGTGCCAGCAGCTCCCAACTAGCGAGCACAGATACGCAGTATTTT. This sequence encodes CASSSQLASTDTQYF.

The V call is TRBV4-1, the J call TRBJ2-5; D is tentatively TRBD1 or TRBD2 (5 bases each). Trimming cost V 5 bases and J 5 bases, with 15 bases left between them. The CDR3 extends over 14 amino acids. Germline V gene sequence: CDR1 MGHRA, CDR2 YSYEKL. CDR3 DNA sequence: TGCGCCAGCAGCTCGTGGGGGACCCAGGAGACCCAGTACTTC. The encoded protein is CASSSWGTQETQYF.

The chain uses TRBV7-9 and TRBJ1-5; unclear D gene. Trimming shortened V by 3 bases and J by 4 bases, and 7 bases separated the two germline ends. The CDR3 loop spans 13 amino acids. Germline V gives CDR1 SEHNR, CDR2 FQNEAQ (reference sequence). The CDR3 loop is CASSFWENQPQHF. The DNA for the CDR3 is TGTGCCAGCAGCTTTTGGGAAAATCAGCCCCAGCATTTT.

V and J are TRBV11-2 and TRBJ2-1; 10 bases map to TRBD1. The CDR3 loop spans 15 amino acids. Germline V gene lookup returns CDR1 SGHAT and CDR2 FQNNGV. Unmatched junction bases numbered 2, after V lost 3 bases and J lost 3 bases. CDR3 region: CASSFRTGGYNEQFF. CDR3 nucleotides: TGTGCCAGCAGCTTCCGGACAGGGGGCTACAATGAGCAGTTCTTC.

The chain recombines TRBV4-3 with TRBJ1-6; D is unresolved. V dropped 1 base and J dropped 9 bases, with 13 bases sitting between them. The CDR3 is 15 residues long. Germline lookup yields CDR1 LGHNA and CDR2 YSLEER. The CDR3 loop is CASSQARGTPSPLHF. The CDR3, as DNA: TGCGCCAGCAGCCAAGCTCGGGGAACCCCTTCACCCCTCCACTTT.

This chain uses TRBV5-1 with TRBJ1-1; a possible D gene is TRBD1 (5 bases). V was shortened by 4 bases and J by 2 bases, with 15 bases between the two germline ends. Germline loops: CDR1 SGHRS, CDR2 YFSETQ. There are 15 residues in the CDR3. As DNA, the CDR3 is TGCGCCAGCAGCCCCGTTTTCCAGGGTAACACTGAAGCTTTCTTT. Translating it yields CASSPVFQGNTEAFF.

The genes are TRBV2 and TRBJ1-5, with D perhaps matching TRBD1 (6 bases). The CDR3 is 14 residues long. Deletions cut 6 bases from V and 6 bases from J, with 15 bases between. The germline V gene has CDR1 SNHLY and CDR2 FYNNEI. The CDR3 DNA reads as TGTGCCAGCAGCCGGATTGGGGGCCCTCAGCCCCAGCATTTT. It translates to CASSRIGGPQPQHF.

This clone was recorded only once. This chain links TRBV7-6 with TRBJ2-7, with D perhaps matching TRBD1 (6 bases). This CDR3 has 13 amino acids. The germline gives CDR1 SGHVS, CDR2 FNYEAQ. V lost 6 bases, J lost 3 bases, and 12 bases lay in between. The CDR3 loop is CASSYGQLYEQYF. DNA of the CDR3: TGTGCCAGCAGTTATGGACAGCTCTACGAGCAGTACTTC.

The chain recombines TRBV6-5 with TRBJ2-2; no reliable D call. The CDR3 is 13 amino acids. From germline, CDR1 is MNHEY and CDR2 SVGAGI. Trimming stripped 6 bases from V and 2 bases from J, with 7 bases between. CDR3 protein: CASRQINTGELFF. CDR3 DNA sequence: TGTGCCAGCAGGCAGATAAACACCGGGGAGCTGTTTTTT.

The CDR3 bases are TGTGCCAGCAGCCAACAGGGTGGAAACACCATATATTTT. Translating it yields CASSQQGGNTIYF. The rearrangement links TRBV3-1 (or the pseudogene TRBV3-2) to TRBJ1-3, with D possibly being TRBD1 (5 bases). The CDR3 sequence is 13 residues long. Trimming took 2 bases from V and 3 from J, leaving 5 bases between them. Looked up from germline, CDR1 is LGHDT and CDR2 is YNNKEL (reference sequence).